This TCR beta chain was identified during a study of blood T cell repertoires in COVID-19. About the research overall: Whether acute or convalescent, the COVID-19 samples came from the United States, Italy and Spain. Sample material is recorded as cDNA or gDNA derived from T cells, B-cell-depleted T cells, or PBMCs.

Assay used: immunoSEQ multiplex PCR; TCRdb lists only in-frame clones, some missing. Of fewer than 200,000 clones detected, roughly 70% appear once; the ten largest clones hold less than 3%. Sequenced input: peripheral blood. The clonotype was recovered from a woman aged 80 or over with acute or convalescent COVID-19.

The CDR3 nucleotides read TGTGCCAGCAGCCAAGATCCACTAGCGGGAAGCAATGAGCAGTTCTTC. Its protein is CASSQDPLAGSNEQFF. The chain uses TRBV3-1 (or the pseudogene TRBV3-2) and TRBJ2-1, with TRBD2 matching 10 bases. Germline CDR1 reads LGHDT; CDR2 reads YNNKEL (reference sequence). The CDR3 length is 16 residues. J was trimmed by 6 bases and V by 0 bases; bases with no gene match: 5.